One and the same sample provided the 26 T cell receptor beta chains below, sequenced in a study of blood T cell repertoires in COVID-19. Data came from immunoSEQ multiplex PCR; TCRdb stores just in-frame clones and leaves some out. Of 650,000 to 800,000 clones in the sample, 75% to 90% were seen once. What was sequenced was peripheral blood. All receptors derive from a woman younger than 35 with acute or convalescent COVID-19.

This chain uses TRBV28 with TRBJ2-1; D remains unclear. This CDR3 contains 11 residues. The V gene lost 5 bases and the J gene lost 7 bases, with 6 bases spanning the gap. The germline CDR1 and CDR2 sequences are MDHEN and SYDVKM. As DNA, the CDR3 is TGTGCCAGCAGTCTTATAAATGAGCAGTTCTTC. As protein: CASSLINEQFF. Using reference TRBV28 and TRBJ2-1 for the parts outside the CDR3, the full variable domain is DVKVTQSSRYLVKRTGEKVFLECVQDMDHENMFWYRQDPGLGLRLIYFSYDVKMKEKGDIPEGYSVSREKKERFSLILESASTNQTSMYLCASSLINEQFFGPGTRLTVL.

The genes are TRBV3-1 (or the pseudogene TRBV3-2) and TRBJ1-1, with D hard to call. Germline lookup yields CDR1 LGHDT and CDR2 YNNKEL (reference sequence). The CDR3 runs to 15 residues. The V end was cut by 2 bases, the J end by 0 bases, with 10 bases between. The CDR3: CASSQSLTVNTEAFF. The DNA for the CDR3 is TGTGCCAGCAGCCAATCCCTTACAGTGAACACTGAAGCTTTCTTT.

Details on this clone: Distinct nucleotide sequences in the sample also encode this CDR3. The CDR3 coding sequence is TGTGCCAGCAGCTTAGGTACAGGGTACGAGCAGTACTTC. Protein product: CASSLGTGYEQYF. The V gene is TRBV7-3, the J gene TRBJ2-7; D may be TRBD1 (6 bases). The CDR3 covers 13 residues. Germline V gene sequence: CDR1 SGHTA, CDR2 FQGTGA. V lost 2 bases and J lost 4, with 9 bases in between.

This rearrangement joins TRBV15 to TRBJ2-3; a weak D match, TRBD2 (7 bases). The CDR3 contains 15 residues. CDR1 is LNHNV, CDR2 YYDKDF, per germline (reference sequence). V was cut by 4 bases and J by 5 bases, with 16 bases left in between. The CDR3 reads CATSIGGGKVDTQYF. CDR3 DNA: TGTGCCACCAGCATAGGGGGGGGGAAGGTAGATACGCAGTATTTT.

CDR3 residues: CASSLDDRPRTEAFF. The CDR3 DNA reads TGTGCCAGCAGCCTGGACGACAGGCCGAGGACTGAAGCTTTCTTT. The chain recombines TRBV9 with TRBJ1-1; a possible D gene is TRBD1 (6 bases). The CDR3 extends over 15 amino acids. The V and J ends lost 4 bases and 5 bases respectively, with 18 bases between them. The germline V gene encodes CDR1 SGDLS and CDR2 YYNGEE.

Turning to this clone: This specimen includes other DNA sequences encoding the same CDR3. The rearrangement joins TRBV3-1 (or the pseudogene TRBV3-2) to TRBJ2-7, with 7 bases lining up with TRBD1. This CDR3 comprises 16 residues. CDR1 LGHDT and CDR2 YNNKEL come from the germline V gene (reference sequence). J was trimmed by 0 bases and V by 1 base; bases with no gene match: 6. The CDR3 spells CASSQGPGTVSYEQYF. The CDR3 nucleotides read TGTGCCAGCAGCCAAGGCCCCGGGACAGTCTCCTACGAGCAGTACTTC.

The chain is built from TRBV7-8 and TRBJ1-5; 8 bases map to TRBD1. After removal of 5 bases from V and 1 base from J, the junction contained 7 bases not matched to a gene. Looked up from germline, CDR1 is SGHVS and CDR2 is FQNEAQ. The CDR3 extends over 16 amino acids. This CDR3 reads CASSQSGGLSNQPQHF. The CDR3 DNA follows: TGTGCCAGCAGCCAATCAGGGGGCTTAAGCAATCAGCCCCAGCATTTT.

This chain links TRBV24-1 with TRBJ2-3, with TRBD1 matching over 9 bases. Per germline, CDR1 KGHDR and CDR2 SFDVKD. With 4 bases clipped from V and 2 bases from J, the junction kept 6 bases outside the gene matches. The CDR3 is made up of 16 amino acids. The CDR3 sequence is CATSDPGQGYTDTQYF. CDR3 nucleotides: TGTGCCACCAGTGACCCGGGACAGGGATACACAGATACGCAGTATTTT.

There are a few counts of this clone. J is TRBJ1-2 and V is TRBV18; possibly TRBD1 for D (6 bases). From germline, CDR1 is KGHSH and CDR2 LQKENI. V lost 3 bases and J lost 0, with 17 bases in between. This CDR3 comprises 17 residues. The CDR3 loop is CASSPYPTGQSNYGYTF. In nucleotides, the CDR3 is TGTGCCAGCTCACCCTATCCCACGGGACAATCTAACTATGGCTACACCTTC.

The V call is TRBV10-3, the J call TRBJ1-2, with D possibly being TRBD1 (6 bases). CDR1 is ENHRY, CDR2 SYGVKD, per germline. There are 13 residues in the CDR3. V was clipped by 5 bases and J by 2 bases, with 9 bases between them. For the CDR3, the DNA is TGTGCCATCAGTTTAGACAGGAACTATGGCTACACCTTC. It encodes CAISLDRNYGYTF.

This clone appeared once. The CDR3 nucleotides read TGTGCCAGCAGCGCAACGGGGGGGCAAACTAGCACAGATACGCAGTATTTT. Translated, it gives CASSATGGQTSTDTQYF. V usage is TRBV7-2 and J usage is TRBJ2-3; TRBD2 agrees at 8 bases. Trimming took 5 bases from V and 0 from J; bases not matched to a gene: 10. The V gene's germline CDR1 is SGHTA and CDR2 FQGNSA. The CDR3 covers 17 residues.

CDR3 sequence: CASSYGRGGYRYGYTF. For the CDR3, the DNA is TGTGCCAGCAGTTATGGCCGGGGGGGGTATAGGTATGGCTACACCTTC. The chain links TRBV6-5 to TRBJ1-2, with D perhaps matching TRBD1 (5 bases). The germline gives CDR1 MNHEY, CDR2 SVGAGI. The CDR3 spans 16 residues. V was shortened by 3 bases and J by 5 bases, with 19 bases between the two germline ends.

The CDR3 loop is CASTGGAGQFF. The DNA for the CDR3 is TGTGCCAGCACAGGGGGCGCGGGGCAGTTCTTC. The chain links TRBV19 to TRBJ2-1; 9 bases are a match to TRBD1. Trimming at V came to 9 bases and at J to 12 bases, leaving 6 bases not matched to a gene. The V gene's germline CDR1 is LNHDA and CDR2 SQIVND (reference sequence). CDR3 length: 11 residues.

This chain links TRBV19 with TRBJ1-2; 8 bases are shared with TRBD1. With 5 bases clipped from V and 8 bases from J, the junction kept 13 bases outside the gene matches. The CDR3 length is 15 residues. From germline, CDR1 is LNHDA and CDR2 SQIVND (reference sequence). CDR3 protein: CASSPHRGGLVGYTF. DNA for the CDR3: TGTGCCAGTAGTCCCCACAGGGGGGGATTAGTGGGCTACACCTTC.

The chain joins TRBV28 to TRBJ2-1; 7 bases align to TRBD2. The length of the CDR3 is 14 residues. J gave up 5 bases and V 6 bases, and 7 bases lay outside the gene matches. Per the germline V gene, CDR1 is MDHEN and CDR2 is SYDVKM. The CDR3 spells CASRGGVVDNEQFF. Written as DNA, the CDR3 is TGTGCCAGCAGGGGAGGGGTTGTGGACAATGAGCAGTTCTTC.

A single count supports this clone. The gene calls are TRBV2 and TRBJ1-1; no definite D call. The V gene lost 4 bases and the J gene lost 0 bases, with 9 bases spanning the gap. This CDR3 spans 14 amino acids. CDR1 is SNHLY and CDR2 is FYNNEI in the germline V gene. Written as DNA, the CDR3 is TGTGCCAGCAGTGTGCGGCTTATGAACACTGAAGCTTTCTTT. This sequence encodes CASSVRLMNTEAFF.

CDR3 residues: CASSRRPGQGYSPLHF. As DNA, the CDR3 is TGTGCCAGTAGTAGGAGGCCGGGACAGGGTTATTCACCCCTCCACTTT. V is TRBV19 and J is TRBJ1-6, with 9 nucleotides matching TRBD1. Germline trimming cut 4 bases from V and 8 bases from J; bases unmatched to any gene: 9. The CDR3 is 16 amino acids. Germline lookup yields CDR1 LNHDA and CDR2 SQIVND (reference sequence).

This sequence joins TRBV7-2 and TRBJ2-7; 7 positions match TRBD2. Germline values: CDR1 SGHTA, CDR2 FQGNSA. J gave up 1 base and V 7 bases, and 7 bases lay outside the gene matches. The CDR3 contains 14 residues. This chain's CDR3 is CASTRDGGSYEQYF. The DNA for the CDR3 is TGTGCCAGCACCCGCGACGGGGGGTCCTACGAGCAGTACTTC. The full variable domain, its missing parts supplied by reference TRBV7-2 and TRBJ2-7, is GAGVSQSPSNKVTEKGKDVELRCDPISGHTALYWYRQSLGQGLEFLIYFQGNSAPDKSGLPSDRFSAERTGGSVSTLTIQRTQQEDSAVYLCASTRDGGSYEQYFGPGTRLTVT.

The J gene is TRBJ1-5, the V gene TRBV3-1 (or the pseudogene TRBV3-2); D may be TRBD1 (6 bases). The CDR3 consists of 15 residues. V lost 1 base and J 0 bases, leaving 7 bases between the germline ends. Germline CDR1 reads LGHDT; CDR2 reads YNNKEL (reference sequence). The CDR3 DNA reads TGTGCCAGCAGCCAAGGACAGGTTAGCAATCAGCCCCAGCATTTT. The encoded protein is CASSQGQVSNQPQHF.

This clone was detected once. The chain employs TRBV29-1 and TRBJ1-1; D is ambiguous. In germline, CDR1 is SQVTM, CDR2 ANQGSEA. CDR3 length equals 12 residues. Trimming pared 6 bases from V and 4 bases from J, leaving 12 bases between. The CDR3 loop reads CSVKGEGTEAFF. CDR3 in DNA: TGCAGCGTAAAGGGAGAAGGCACTGAAGCTTTCTTT. Based on the CDR3 plus reference TRBV29-1 and TRBJ1-1, the full variable domain is SAVISQKPSRDICQRGTSLTIQCQVDSQVTMMFWYRQQPGQSLTLIATANQGSEATYESGFVIDKFPISRPNLTFSTLTVSNMSPEDSSIYLCSVKGEGTEAFFGQGTRLTVV.

J is TRBJ1-2 and V is TRBV6-5; perhaps TRBD1 as D (6 bases). CDR3 size: 12 residues. Looked up from germline, CDR1 is MNHEY and CDR2 is SVGAGI. Trimming stripped 10 bases from V and 4 bases from J, with 13 bases between. The CDR3 reads CATLTGTYGYTF. The CDR3, as DNA: TGTGCCACCCTGACAGGTACCTATGGCTACACCTTC.

CDR3: CASSVAGALIYEQYF. For the CDR3, the DNA is TGTGCCAGCAGCGTGGCAGGGGCCCTGATTTACGAGCAGTACTTC. This chain links TRBV9 with TRBJ2-7; D is perhaps TRBD1 (6 bases). This CDR3 is built from 15 residues. Germline V gene data show CDR1 as SGDLS and CDR2 as YYNGEE. Between the trimmed V and J ends, which lost 2 bases and 4 bases, there was a span of 16 bases. The variable domain in full, completed from reference TRBV9 and TRBJ2-7, reads DSGVTQTPKHLITATGQRVTLRCSPRSGDLSVYWYQQSLDQGLQFLIQYYNGEERAKGNILERFSAQQFPDLHSELNLSSLELGDSALYFCASSVAGALIYEQYFGPGTRLTVT.

This clone was counted once. The chain couples TRBV5-5 to TRBJ2-1; 8 positions match TRBD2. This CDR3 spans 17 amino acids. The germline gives CDR1 SGHKS, CDR2 YYEKEE (reference sequence). Trimming took 4 bases from V and 7 from J; bases not matched to a gene: 16. In DNA, the CDR3 is TGTGCCAGCAGCCCTGGGACCGGGACTAGTCGCCCTAATGAGCAGTTCTTC. Translation: CASSPGTGTSRPNEQFF.

V usage is TRBV9 and J usage is TRBJ1-3, with no clear D. The germline gives CDR1 SGDLS, CDR2 YYNGEE. Trimming took off 4 bases at V and 2 bases at J, with 10 bases between the two ends. This CDR3 has 14 amino acids. In DNA, the CDR3 is TGTGCCAGCAGCCGTCTAGGAGCTGGAAACACCATATATTTT. Protein sequence: CASSRLGAGNTIYF.

This clone has only one observation. The CDR3 sequence: CASSGGNTIYF. The DNA for the CDR3 is TGTGCCAGCAGCGGTGGAAACACCATATATTTT. The V call is TRBV6-5, the J call TRBJ1-3; D remains unclear. The V end was cut by 6 bases, the J end by 3 bases, with 3 bases between. This CDR3 is 11 amino acids long. Germline CDR1 MNHEY, CDR2 SVGAGI.

The chain is built from TRBV18 and TRBJ1-2, with D hard to call. Germline-derived CDR1 and CDR2 are KGHSH and LQKENI. The CDR3 covers 15 residues. V lost 4 bases and J lost 2, with 14 bases in between. Here the CDR3 DNA reads TGTGCCAGCTCACGGGAGGGCGGTGGAAACTATGGCTACACCTTC. Its protein product is CASSREGGGNYGYTF. Complete variable domain (other parts from reference TRBV18 and TRBJ1-2): NAGVMQNPRHLVRRRGQEARLRCSPMKGHSHVYWYRQLPEEGLKFMVYLQKENIIDESGMPKERFSAEFPKEGPSILRIQQVVRGDSAAYFCASSREGGGNYGYTFGSGTRLTVV.